The rows below give T cell receptor beta chains drawn from one sample of a study of human T cells and chemical hapten exposure. TCRdb re-derived calls from the RACE reads in MiXCR, one entry per CDR3 protein. There are approximately 370,000 distinct CDR3 sequences in the sample; about 5% occur only once, and more than 8% lies in the top ten. Here the sequenced sample was whole blood, taken in connection with sensitization to the hapten diphenylcyclopropenone (DPC). These receptors were obtained from a woman younger than 30 with alopecia areata. Some clones in this sample may be carry-over from other donors' samples. The conserved cysteine and the conserved F or W are not part of the CDR3 here.

j_call v_call cdr3_aa
TRBJ2-7 TRBV29-1 SARAPEREY
TRBJ1-1 TRBV12-3/TRBV12-4 ASSFTGGADEAF
TRBJ1-2 TRBV6-5 ASKTGDYGYT
TRBJ1-1 TRBV5-5 ASSARSSGGAGTEAF
TRBJ2-7 TRBV10-2 ASSKETDREQY
TRBJ2-5 TRBV7-2 ASSFRRTVETQY
TRBJ2-3 TRBV9 ASTIGGSTDTQY
TRBJ1-6 TRBV27 ASSSGLDPYSPLH
TRBJ1-1 TRBV20-1 SARVETGATEAF
TRBJ1-1 TRBV7-9 ACLGRERKYTEAF
TRBJ2-1 TRBV6-2/TRBV6-3 ASSYPSISGAVKTNPNEQF
TRBJ2-7 TRBV20-1 SARGLASSYEQY
TRBJ2-5 TRBV7-9 ATGPAWETQY
TRBJ1-6 TRBV4-3 ASSQEGQGAKSPLH
TRBJ2-1 TRBV19 ASTDPGLTYNEQF
TRBJ2-3 TRBV6-5 ASSYGVISTDTQY
TRBJ1-4 TRBV4-2 ASSQDPGQEGEKLF
TRBJ2-3 TRBV20-1 SAYGPVGQPTGDTQY
TRBJ1-1 TRBV20-1 SARSRDIGSTEAF
TRBJ2-3 TRBV4-1 ASSQEAGGPADTQY
TRBJ2-1 TRBV12-3/TRBV12-4 ASSFYRRGLAGYNEQF
TRBJ1-1 TRBV6-6 ATCRVGVLNTEAF
TRBJ1-1 TRBV5-6 ASSFGGRAF
TRBJ2-2 TRBV20-1 SARRGQTNTGELF
TRBJ2-5 TRBV18 ASSGSGRRAQETQY
TRBJ2-2 TRBV5-1 ASRGTGEYTGELF
TRBJ1-2 TRBV4-3 ASSQELAASYGYT
TRBJ2-7 TRBV15 ATSRTGGNYEQY
TRBJ1-5 TRBV6-2/TRBV6-3 ASSSGGPREPQH
TRBJ1-6 TRBV5-1 ASSLGQAPSYNSPLH
TRBJ2-1 TRBV12-3/TRBV12-4 ASSLWGGDVVNEQF
TRBJ1-6 TRBV5-1 ASSLASFGSPLH
TRBJ1-5 TRBV6-5 ASSYTGNSNQPQH
TRBJ1-3 TRBV10-3 AISDRGPRSGNTIY
TRBJ2-5 TRBV24-1 ATSDSGRKGSETQY
TRBJ1-4 TRBV2 ASRIEGAEKLF
TRBJ1-2 TRBV11-2 ASSVQGPNYGYT